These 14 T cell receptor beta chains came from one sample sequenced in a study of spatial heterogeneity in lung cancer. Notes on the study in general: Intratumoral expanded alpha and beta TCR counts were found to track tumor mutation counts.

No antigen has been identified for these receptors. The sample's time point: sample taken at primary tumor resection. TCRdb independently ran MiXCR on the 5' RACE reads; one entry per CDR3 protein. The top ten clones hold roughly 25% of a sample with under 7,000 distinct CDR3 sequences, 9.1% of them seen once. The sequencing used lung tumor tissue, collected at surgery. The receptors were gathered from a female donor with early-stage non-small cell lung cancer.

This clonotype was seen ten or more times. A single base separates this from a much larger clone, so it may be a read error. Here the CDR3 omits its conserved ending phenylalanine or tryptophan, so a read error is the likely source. CDR3 region: CASTWTDTQYS. The CDR3 region has the DNA TGTGCCAGCACTTGGACAGATACGCAGTATTCT. This chain uses TRBV7-9 with TRBJ2-3; no reliable D call. The CDR3 runs 11 residues. The germline V and J ends were trimmed by 7 bases and 3 bases, with 5 bases remaining between them. CDR1 and CDR2 from the germline V gene are SEHNR and FQNEAQ (reference sequence).

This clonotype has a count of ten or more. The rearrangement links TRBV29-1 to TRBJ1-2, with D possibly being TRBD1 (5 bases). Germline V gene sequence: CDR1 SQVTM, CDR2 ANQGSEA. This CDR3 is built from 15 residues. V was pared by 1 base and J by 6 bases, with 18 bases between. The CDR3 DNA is TGCAGCGTTGAAGCGGTCCGAGATGGGGGAAATGGCTACACCTTC. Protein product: CSVEAVRDGGNGYTF.

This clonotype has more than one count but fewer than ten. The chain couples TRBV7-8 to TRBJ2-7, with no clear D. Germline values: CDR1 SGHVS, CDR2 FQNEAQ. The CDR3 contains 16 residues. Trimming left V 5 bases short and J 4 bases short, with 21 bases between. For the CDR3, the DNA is TGTGCCAGCAGCCAACAGCTCCCAACTCTCCCATACGAGCAGTACTTC. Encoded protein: CASSQQLPTLPYEQYF.

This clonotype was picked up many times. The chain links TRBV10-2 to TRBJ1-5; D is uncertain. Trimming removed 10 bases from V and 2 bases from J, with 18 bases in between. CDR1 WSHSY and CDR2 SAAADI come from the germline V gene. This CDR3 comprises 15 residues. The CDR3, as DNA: TGCGCCATCCCCCCCGGCTCAGAAGGCAATCAGCCCCAGCATTTT. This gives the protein CAIPPGSEGNQPQHF.

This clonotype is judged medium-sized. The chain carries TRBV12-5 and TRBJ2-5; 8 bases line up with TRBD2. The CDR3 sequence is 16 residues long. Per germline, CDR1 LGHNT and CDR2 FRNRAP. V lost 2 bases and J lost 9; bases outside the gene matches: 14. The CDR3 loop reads CASGLFGTRWEVAQYF. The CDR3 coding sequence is TGTGCTAGTGGTTTGTTCGGGACTAGATGGGAAGTAGCCCAGTACTTC.

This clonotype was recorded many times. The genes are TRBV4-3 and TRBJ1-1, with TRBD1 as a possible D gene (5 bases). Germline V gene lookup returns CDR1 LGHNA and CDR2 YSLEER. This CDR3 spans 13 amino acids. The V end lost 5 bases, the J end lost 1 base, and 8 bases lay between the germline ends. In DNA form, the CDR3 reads TGCGCCAGCAGCGCCACAGGGAACACTGAAGCTTTCTTT. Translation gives CASSATGNTEAFF.

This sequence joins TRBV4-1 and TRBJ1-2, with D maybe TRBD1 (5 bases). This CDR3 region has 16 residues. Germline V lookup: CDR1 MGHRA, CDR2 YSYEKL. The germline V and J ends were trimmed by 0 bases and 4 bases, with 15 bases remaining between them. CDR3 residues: CASSQEVTDWLYGYTF. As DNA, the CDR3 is TGCGCCAGCAGCCAAGAAGTGACAGACTGGCTCTATGGCTACACCTTC.

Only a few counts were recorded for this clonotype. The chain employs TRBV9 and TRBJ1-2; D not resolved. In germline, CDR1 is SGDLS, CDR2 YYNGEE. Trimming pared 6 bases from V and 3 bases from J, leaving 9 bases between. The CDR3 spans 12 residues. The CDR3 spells CASKRIHYGYTF. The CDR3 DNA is TGTGCCAGCAAGCGGATACACTATGGCTACACCTTC.

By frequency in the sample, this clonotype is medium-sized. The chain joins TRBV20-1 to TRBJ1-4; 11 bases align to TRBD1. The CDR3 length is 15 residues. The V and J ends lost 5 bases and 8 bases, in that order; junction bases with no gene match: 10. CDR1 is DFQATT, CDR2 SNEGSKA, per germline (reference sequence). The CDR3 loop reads CSAGGTGGVREKLFF. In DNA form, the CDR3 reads TGCAGTGCTGGAGGGACAGGGGGGGTTCGAGAAAAACTGTTTTTT.

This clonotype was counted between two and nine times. Here the CDR3 reads CASRASHYPYEQYF. The CDR3 coding sequence is TGTGCCAGCAGGGCCTCTCATTATCCTTACGAGCAGTACTTC. The V and J genes are TRBV6-6 and TRBJ2-7, with D unclear. The CDR3 length is 14 residues. Trimming pared 6 bases from V and 4 bases from J, leaving 16 bases between. The germline V gene encodes CDR1 MNHNY and CDR2 SVGAGI (reference sequence).

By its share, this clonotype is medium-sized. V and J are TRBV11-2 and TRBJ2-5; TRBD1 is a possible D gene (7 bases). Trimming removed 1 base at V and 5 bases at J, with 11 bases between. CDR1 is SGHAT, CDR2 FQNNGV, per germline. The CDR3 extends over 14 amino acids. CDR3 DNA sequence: TGTGCCAGCAGCTTAGCGGCAGGGGGGGAGACCCAGTACTTC. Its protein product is CASSLAAGGETQYF. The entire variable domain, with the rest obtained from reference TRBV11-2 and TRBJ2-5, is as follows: EAGVAQSPRYKIIEKRQSVAFWCNPISGHATLYWYQQILGQGPKLLIQFQNNGVVDDSQLPKDRFSAERLKGVDSTLKIQPAKLEDSAVYLCASSLAAGGETQYFGPGTRLLVL.

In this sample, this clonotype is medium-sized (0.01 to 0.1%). DNA for the CDR3: TGTGCCAGCAGCCCCCTACGGCAGGGGGCGGGAGATACGCAGTATTTT. It encodes CASSPLRQGAGDTQYF. This sequence joins TRBV7-2 and TRBJ2-3, with 8 positions matching TRBD1. The trim removed 5 bases at V and 5 bases at J, leaving 12 bases unmatched. The CDR3 spans 16 residues. The germline CDR1 and CDR2 sequences are SGHTA and FQGNSA.

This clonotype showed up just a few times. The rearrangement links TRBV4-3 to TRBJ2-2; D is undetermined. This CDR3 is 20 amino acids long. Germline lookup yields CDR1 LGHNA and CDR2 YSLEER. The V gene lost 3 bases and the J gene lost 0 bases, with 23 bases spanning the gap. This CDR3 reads CASSHPLYASGPANTGELFF. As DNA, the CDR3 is TGCGCCAGCAGCCACCCCCTTTATGCCTCAGGCCCCGCGAACACCGGGGAGCTGTTTTTT.

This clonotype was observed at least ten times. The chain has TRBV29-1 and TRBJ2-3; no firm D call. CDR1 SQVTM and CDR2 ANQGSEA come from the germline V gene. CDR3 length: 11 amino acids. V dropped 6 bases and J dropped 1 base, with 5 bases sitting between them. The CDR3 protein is CSVTRTDTQYF. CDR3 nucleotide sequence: TGCAGCGTGACCCGCACAGATACGCAGTATTTT.